The 18 T cell receptor beta chains given below trace back to one sample, sequenced in a study of radiotherapy plus CTLA-4 blockade in lung cancer. Assay: immunoSEQ multiplex PCR; the TCRdb copy retains only in-frame clones and omits some. The sample lists around 100,000 clones; 81% were seen once. The sequencing here drew on peripheral blood, taken from a patient treated with radiotherapy plus ipilimumab. The receptors originated from a human donor with non-small cell lung cancer that progressed on radiotherapy plus ipilimumab. Some clones in this sample may be carry-over from other donors' samples.

The DNA for the CDR3 is TGTGCCAGCAGCGTAGCCCTCCCAACACAGGGCCCGGGGTATGGCTACACCTTC. Its translation is CASSVALPTQGPGYGYTF. This sequence joins TRBV9 and TRBJ1-2, with a weak D call TRBD1 (6 bases). The CDR3 sequence is 18 residues long. Trimming cost V 0 bases and J 5 bases, with 23 bases left between them. Germline assignment: CDR1 SGDLS and CDR2 YYNGEE.

The chain links TRBV2 to TRBJ2-1; 11 bases match TRBD2. Germline values: CDR1 SNHLY, CDR2 FYNNEI. The CDR3 extends over 13 amino acids. V trimming: 6 bases; J trimming: 8 bases; junction bases outside the gene matches: 3. DNA for the CDR3: TGTGCCAGCAGCAAACTAGCGGGGGATGAGCAGTTCTTC. Residues: CASSKLAGDEQFF.

The gene calls are TRBV5-1 and TRBJ1-1; a possible D gene is TRBD1 (5 bases). Germline V gene data show CDR1 as SGHRS and CDR2 as YFSETQ. The CDR3 contains 16 residues. Trimming left V 1 base short and J 4 bases short, with 17 bases between. CDR3 sequence (DNA): TGCGCCAGCAGCTTGAGTTTTTCCTCTGGGGCCACTGAAGCTTTCTTT. Amino acids: CASSLSFSSGATEAFF.

The CDR3 sequence is CATHPKRQGEDSPLHF. CDR3 in DNA: TGTGCCACCCACCCGAAAAGGCAGGGTGAGGATTCACCCCTCCACTTT. This sequence joins TRBV11-2 and TRBJ1-6; possibly TRBD1 for D (5 bases). CDR3 length: 16 residues. Trimming took 10 bases from V and 8 from J, leaving 24 bases between them. Germline assignment: CDR1 SGHAT and CDR2 FQNNGV.

The chain couples TRBV28 to TRBJ1-5; no reliable D call. Germline V CDR1 and CDR2: MDHEN, SYDVKM. This CDR3 has 15 amino acids. The germline V and J ends were trimmed by 2 bases and 3 bases, with 11 bases remaining between them. In DNA, the CDR3 is TGTGCCAGCAGTTTACGTACATTTGACAATCAGCCCCAGCATTTT. Amino acid sequence: CASSLRTFDNQPQHF. The variable domain in full, completed from reference TRBV28 and TRBJ1-5, reads DVKVTQSSRYLVKRTGEKVFLECVQDMDHENMFWYRQDPGLGLRLIYFSYDVKMKEKGDIPEGYSVSREKKERFSLILESASTNQTSMYLCASSLRTFDNQPQHFGDGTRLSIL.

This rearrangement joins TRBV5-6 to TRBJ1-2; a possible D gene is TRBD1 (5 bases). Trimming cost V 4 bases and J 5 bases, with 15 bases left between them. The CDR3 sequence is 14 residues long. Germline lookup yields CDR1 SGHDT and CDR2 YYEEEE. This chain's CDR3 is CASSVWRGGYGYTF. The CDR3 DNA reads as TGTGCCAGCAGCGTCTGGAGGGGCGGATATGGCTACACCTTC.

The chain links TRBV11-2 to TRBJ2-5, with TRBD2 as a possible D gene (6 bases). Germline CDR1 and CDR2: SGHAT and FQNNGV. The CDR3 length is 14 residues. V was clipped by 4 bases and J by 3 bases, with 12 bases between them. The CDR3 reads CASSYNRGKETQYF. The CDR3 DNA reads as TGTGCCAGCAGCTATAACCGGGGGAAAGAGACCCAGTACTTC.

The rearrangement uses TRBV4-1 and TRBJ1-1, with 7 bases matching TRBD1. This CDR3 has 15 amino acids. V lost 4 bases and J lost 5; bases outside the gene matches: 10. CDR1 is MGHRA and CDR2 is YSYEKL in the germline V gene. CDR3 region: CASSPRRQGGTEAFF. CDR3 coding DNA: TGCGCCAGCAGCCCCCGGCGACAGGGAGGGACTGAAGCTTTCTTT.

The rearrangement links TRBV9 to TRBJ2-3; D ambiguous. The germline V gene encodes CDR1 SGDLS and CDR2 YYNGEE. CDR3 length equals 15 residues. V shed 3 bases and J shed 5 bases, with 16 bases lying between them. The DNA for the CDR3 is TGTGCCAGCAGCGCCCTTCTCGGTCCGGGAGATACGCAGTATTTT. Translating it yields CASSALLGPGDTQYF.

This clone has only a few counts. The chain has TRBV18 and TRBJ1-5; D is unclear. CDR1 is KGHSH and CDR2 is LQKENI in the germline V gene. V dropped 5 bases and J dropped 16 bases, with 24 bases sitting between them. This CDR3 contains 14 residues. Here the CDR3 reads CASSIGNTAPVLHF. CDR3 sequence (DNA): TGTGCCAGCTCAATAGGCAATACAGCCCCAGTTTTACATTTT. Full variable domain (remainder filled in from reference TRBV18 and TRBJ1-5): NAGVMQNPRHLVRRRGQEARLRCSPMKGHSHVYWYRQLPEEGLKFMVYLQKENIIDESGMPKERFSAEFPKEGPSILRIQQVVRGDSAAYFCASSIGNTAPVLHFGDGTRLSIL.

This rearrangement joins TRBV9 to TRBJ2-5, with D tentatively TRBD1 (5 bases). CDR3 size: 14 residues. Trimming took off 4 bases at V and 0 bases at J, with 10 bases between the two ends. Per germline, CDR1 SGDLS and CDR2 YYNGEE. The CDR3: CASSPPGYQETQYF. CDR3 DNA sequence: TGTGCCAGCAGCCCCCCAGGGTACCAAGAGACCCAGTACTTC.

The chain links TRBV5-1 to TRBJ2-7, with D uncertain. Germline values: CDR1 SGHRS, CDR2 YFSETQ. V was clipped by 0 bases and J by 7 bases, with 8 bases between them. CDR3 length equals 12 residues. CDR3 region: CASSLAHGEQYF. The DNA for the CDR3 is TGCGCCAGCAGCTTGGCCCACGGGGAGCAGTACTTC. Looking up the rest from reference TRBV5-1 and TRBJ2-7 gives the full variable domain: KAGVTQTPRYLIKTRGQQVTLSCSPISGHRSVSWYQQTPGQGLQFLFEYFSETQRNKGNFPGRFSGRQFSNSRSEMNVSTLELGDSALYLCASSLAHGEQYFGPGTRLTVT.

This clone was seen a few times. V usage is TRBV10-3 and J usage is TRBJ1-2; unclear D gene. V dropped 0 bases and J dropped 8 bases, with 10 bases sitting between them. The CDR3 has 13 amino acids. The germline gives CDR1 ENHRY, CDR2 SYGVKD. DNA of the CDR3: TGTGCCATCAGTGAGTCAGTTTATCACGGCTACACCTTC. Translating it yields CAISESVYHGYTF.

The chain combines TRBV6-5 with TRBJ2-3; D uncertain. Trimming stripped 2 bases from V and 3 bases from J, with 9 bases between. The germline V gene encodes CDR1 MNHEY and CDR2 SVGAGI. The CDR3 loop spans 14 amino acids. The CDR3 reads CASSYATSTDTQYF. The CDR3 DNA sequence: TGTGCCAGCAGTTACGCCACTTCGACAGATACGCAGTATTTT.

The V gene is TRBV6-5, the J gene TRBJ1-1; D unclear. The V gene lost 4 bases and the J gene lost 1 base, with 7 bases spanning the gap. The CDR3 runs 13 residues. CDR1 and CDR2 from the germline V gene are MNHEY and SVGAGI. For the CDR3, the DNA is TGTGCCAGCAGTTTTCGGCAGAACACTGAAGCTTTCTTT. It encodes CASSFRQNTEAFF.

This chain uses TRBV6-1 with TRBJ1-2; tentatively, D is TRBD1 (5 bases). Germline V gene sequence: CDR1 MNHNS, CDR2 SASEGT. CDR3 length: 14 residues. Trimming removed 1 base from V and 2 bases from J, with 8 bases in between. Here the CDR3 DNA reads TGTGCCAGCAGTGAAGGGGGGTACAACTATGGCTACACCTTC. It encodes CASSEGGYNYGYTF.

This sequence joins TRBV28 and TRBJ2-1; 10 bases match TRBD1. This CDR3 region has 14 residues. CDR1 and CDR2 (germline): MDHEN, SYDVKM. The V gene end was trimmed by 7 bases and the J gene end by 7 bases; junction bases not matched to a gene: 7. DNA for the CDR3: TGTGCCAGCACAAGGACAGGGGGATGGAATGAGCAGTTCTTC. This encodes CASTRTGGWNEQFF.

The chain has TRBV13 and TRBJ2-1, with D unresolved. CDR1 is PRHDT, CDR2 FYEKMQ, per germline (reference sequence). Trimming left V 1 base short and J 5 bases short, with 3 bases between. This CDR3 has 12 residues. CDR3 nucleotides: TGTGCCAGCAGCTTAGTGAACAATGAGCAGTTCTTC. This codes for CASSLVNNEQFF.